Listed below are T cell receptor beta chains from one sample, sequenced in a study of T cells in Graves' hyperthyroidism and ophthalmopathy. TCRdb passed the multiplex PCR reads through MiXCR, listing each CDR3 protein once. The repertoire includes fewer than 900,000 distinct CDR3 sequences, about 17% of them detected once, and 16% sits in the top ten. Sequences were obtained from blood. Every receptor here comes from a woman between 50 and 59 years old with Graves' hyperthyroidism that later progressed to Graves' ophthalmopathy. CDR3s include the opening cysteine and the closing phenylalanine or tryptophan. The order of the fields is CDR3 protein, CDR3 DNA, V gene, D gene, J gene, clone size. D genes are given only for firm matches. Only part of the rows carry a size: once, few, many, or a class if the clone is expanded.

CATSDYGQGPGTDTQYF TGTGCCACCAGTGATTATGGACAGGGACCGGGCACAGATACGCAGTATTTT TRBV24-1 TRBD1 TRBJ2-3 NA
CASSGTSGGGPETQYF TGTGCCTCTTCCGGGACTAGCGGGGGGGGCCCGGAGACCCAGTACTTC TRBV6-1 TRBD2 TRBJ2-5 NA
CASSKRDKETYEQYF TGTGCCAGTAGTAAACGGGACAAAGAGACCTACGAGCAGTACTTC TRBV19 NA TRBJ2-7 NA
CASNQYQVNTGELFF TGTGCCAGCAACCAATACCAGGTTAACACCGGGGAGCTGTTTTTT TRBV9 NA TRBJ2-2 NA
CASSPKGGNEQFF TGTGCCAGCTCACCAAAAGGGGGAAATGAGCAGTTCTTC TRBV18 NA TRBJ2-1 many
CATSRDRSGGEQYF TGTGCCACCAGCAGAGACAGGTCTGGGGGCGAGCAGTACTTC TRBV15 NA TRBJ2-7 many
CASRPIHHGYTF TGTGCCAGCAGACCCATCCACCATGGCTACACCTTC TRBV6-1 NA TRBJ1-2 NA
CASSPPRTGGEAFF TGCGCCAGCAGCCCCCCGCGGACAGGAGGAGAAGCTTTCTTT TRBV11-2 TRBD1 TRBJ1-1 few
CASSLPAGVYTGELFF TGTGCCAGCAGCCTACCAGCGGGGGTCTACACCGGGGAGCTGTTTTTT TRBV5-6 TRBD2 TRBJ2-2 many
CASSKQGLVGNQPQHF TGTGCCAGCAGCAAGCAGGGGTTGGTTGGCAATCAGCCCCAGCATTTT TRBV7-8 NA TRBJ1-5 many
CSAKTYTDTQYF TGCAGTGCTAAAACTTACACAGATACGCAGTATTTT TRBV20-1 NA TRBJ2-3 NA
CASSLEGRGDEQYF TGCGCCAGCAGCTTGGAGGGGCGAGGAGACGAGCAGTACTTC TRBV5-1 NA TRBJ2-7 many
CSARDPRTSGGYQETQYF TGCAGTGCTAGAGATCCTCGGACTAGCGGGGGGTATCAAGAGACCCAGTACTTC TRBV20-1 TRBD2 TRBJ2-5 few
CASSEGGRTDTQYF TGCGCCAGCAGTGAGGGGGGCCGCACAGATACGCAGTATTTT TRBV10-1 NA TRBJ2-3 NA
CASRERDRGTYEQYF TGTGCCAGCAGGGAACGGGACAGGGGAACCTACGAGCAGTACTTC TRBV6-4 TRBD1 TRBJ2-7 few
CSARGDRTNQPQHF TGCAGTGCTAGAGGGGACAGGACCAATCAGCCCCAGCATTTT TRBV20-1 TRBD1 TRBJ1-5 NA
CASGAGQGNTIYF TGCGCCAGCGGTGCCGGACAGGGAAACACCATATATTTT TRBV4-1 NA TRBJ1-3 few
CASSLAIAGSQETQYF TGTGCCAGCAGCTTGGCGATAGCGGGGTCCCAAGAGACCCAGTACTTC TRBV5-5 TRBD2 TRBJ2-5 many
CSARGRLAGGPETQYF TGCAGTGCTAGAGGTAGACTAGCGGGGGGGCCGGAGACCCAGTACTTC TRBV20-1 TRBD2 TRBJ2-5 NA
CASSLATGEQFF TGCGCCAGCAGCTTGGCGACTGGTGAGCAGTTCTTC TRBV5-1 NA TRBJ2-1 NA
CASSVDEGYPRETQYF TGTGCCAGCAGCGTAGACGAGGGATACCCGCGGGAGACCCAGTACTTC TRBV9 NA TRBJ2-5 few
CAWNEGLSRDTQYF TGTGCCTGGAATGAGGGGCTTTCAAGAGATACGCAGTATTTT TRBV30 NA TRBJ2-3 many